Below are 2 T cell receptor beta chains sequenced from a single sample in a study of blood T cell repertoires in COVID-19. Sequencing was performed with immunoSEQ multiplex PCR; in TCRdb, only in-frame clones are kept and a portion is missing. The table has more than 150,000 clones, about 88% seen once. The sequencing input was peripheral blood. The receptors were gathered from a man aged 30-40 years with active or convalescent COVID-19.

This clone came up once. The CDR3 loop is CAWSGGLAGAWETQYF. The CDR3 nucleotides read TGTGCCTGGAGTGGGGGACTAGCGGGAGCTTGGGAGACCCAGTACTTC. The chain couples TRBV30 to TRBJ2-5, with TRBD2 matching over 14 bases. Losses at the gene ends were 1 base for V and 5 bases for J; bases not matched to a gene: 6. This CDR3 has 16 residues. Germline CDR1 is GTSNPN and CDR2 is SVGIG (reference sequence).

J is TRBJ2-1 and V is TRBV5-5; 9 bases agree with TRBD2. V gave up 2 bases and J gave up 4 bases; unmatched junction bases: 4. Per germline, CDR1 SGHKS and CDR2 YYEKEE (reference sequence). The CDR3 runs to 15 residues. The CDR3 coding sequence is TGTGCCAGCAGCTTAGCGGGAGGAGGGTACAATGAGCAGTTCTTC. Residues: CASSLAGGGYNEQFF.